The clone carrying this T cell receptor beta chain has more than one count but fewer than ten. The antigen is unknown. TCRdb re-called the RT-PCR reads with MiXCR, one entry per CDR3 protein. Among about 830,000 distinct CDR3 sequences listed, about 18% were seen once. After removal of 2 bases from V and 3 bases from J, the junction contained 12 bases not matched to a gene. The CDR3 is made up of 16 amino acids. CDR1 and CDR2 from the germline V gene are DFQATT and SNEGSKA (reference sequence). The data are from a study of response to subunit inactivated influenza vaccine. Study-level results: Authors suggested few new T cells are recruited by each seasonal influenza vaccination.

This clonotype originated in a man between 45 and 60 years old who received an inactivated influenza vaccine. The source was PBMCs from blood, collected approximately 5 days after vaccination. The V gene is TRBV20-1, the J gene TRBJ2-5, with 7 bases fitting TRBD2. The CDR3, as DNA: TGCAGTGCTAGACCCGACTGGCGGGAGTACAAAGAGACCCAGTACTTC. It encodes CSARPDWREYKETQYF.